The next 26 T cell receptor beta chains were all read from a single sample in a study of cytomegalovirus exposure and HLA in healthy donors. The PCR made use of 60 Vbeta and 13 Jbeta primers. Profiled with immunoSEQ multiplex PCR; TCRdb holds only in-frame clones, not every one. The sample holds about 130,000 clones, about 82% seen once. What was sequenced was PBMCs. The source of these receptors is a boy aged 5-17 years in good health and CMV-seronegative.

This clone occurred once. The CDR3: CASSPTGTEQPQHF. In DNA form, the CDR3 reads TGCGCCAGCAGCCCCACCGGGACTGAGCAGCCCCAGCATTTT. The chain employs TRBV4-1 and TRBJ1-5, with D possibly being TRBD1 (5 bases). The CDR3 has 14 residues. The germline V gene has CDR1 MGHRA and CDR2 YSYEKL. The V gene lost 4 bases and the J gene lost 7 bases, with 14 bases spanning the gap.

The rearrangement joins TRBV7-6 to TRBJ2-5; 7 bases agree with TRBD2. Germline CDR1 SGHVS, CDR2 FNYEAQ. The CDR3 runs to 18 residues. V lost 4 bases, J lost 5 bases, and 19 bases stayed unmatched. The CDR3 loop is CASSSLPLTSHLGETQYF. The CDR3 bases are TGTGCCAGCAGCTCTCTACCCCTGACTAGCCACCTCGGGGAGACCCAGTACTTC. The full variable domain, rest sourced from reference TRBV7-6 and TRBJ2-5, is GAGVSQSPRYKVTKRGQDVALRCDPISGHVSLYWYRQALGQGPEFLTYFNYEAQQDKSGLPNDRFSAERPEGSISTLTIQRTEQRDSAMYRCASSSLPLTSHLGETQYFGPGTRLLVL.

The chain recombines TRBV4-1 with TRBJ1-5; TRBD1 aligns across 8 bases. V was pared by 5 bases and J by 0 bases, with 15 bases of the junction left unmatched. The germline gives CDR1 MGHRA, CDR2 YSYEKL. This CDR3 has 19 amino acids. The CDR3 sequence: CASSSQWQGAAYSNQPQHF. CDR3 DNA: TGCGCCAGCAGCTCGCAGTGGCAGGGGGCCGCATATAGCAATCAGCCCCAGCATTTT.

The chain is built from TRBV30 and TRBJ1-1; D gene uncertain. The CDR3 loop spans 17 amino acids. Germline CDR1 is GTSNPN and CDR2 is SVGIG (reference sequence). The V end was cut by 0 bases, the J end by 0 bases, with 17 bases between. The chain's CDR3 is CAWSVESAPTMNTEAFF. DNA of the CDR3: TGTGCCTGGAGTGTAGAGTCAGCGCCAACTATGAACACTGAAGCTTTCTTT.

This clone was detected a few times. This sequence joins TRBV19 and TRBJ1-2, with 8 nucleotides matching TRBD1. Per the germline V gene, CDR1 is LNHDA and CDR2 is SQIVND (reference sequence). The CDR3 has 14 amino acids. Trimming at V came to 7 bases and at J to 8 bases, leaving 12 bases not matched to a gene. CDR3 protein: CASTRGQGIHGYTF. Written as DNA, the CDR3 is TGTGCCAGTACCCGCGGACAGGGAATTCACGGCTACACCTTC.

The V call is TRBV30, the J call TRBJ1-2; 8 positions agree with TRBD1. V shed 3 bases and J 4 bases; nucleotides not matched to a gene: 7. The germline gives CDR1 GTSNPN, CDR2 SVGIG (reference sequence). The CDR3 has 14 residues. DNA of the CDR3: TGTGCCTGGAGAGACAGGGGATTTGGCTATGGCTACACCTTC. This translates into CAWRDRGFGYGYTF.

The J gene is TRBJ2-3, the V gene TRBV7-9, with D unclear. Germline CDR1 reads SEHNR; CDR2 reads FQNEAQ (reference sequence). This CDR3 is 12 amino acids long. V dropped 3 bases and J dropped 9 bases, with 10 bases sitting between them. CDR3 region: CASSFSGETQYF. CDR3 in DNA: TGTGCCAGCAGCTTTTCCGGAGAGACGCAGTATTTT.

The rearrangement uses TRBV7-2 and TRBJ1-1, with D tentatively TRBD1 (6 bases). V was shortened by 5 bases and J by 0 bases, with 22 bases between the two germline ends. Germline values: CDR1 SGHTA, CDR2 FQGNSA. CDR3 length: 18 amino acids. The CDR3 coding sequence is TGTGCCAGCAGCCCTCCACGGGACACCCATTCTATGAACACTGAAGCTTTCTTT. This sequence encodes CASSPPRDTHSMNTEAFF.

This clone came up once. CDR3: CASSLSQGSGYTF. The CDR3 DNA sequence: TGTGCCAGCAGCTTGTCCCAGGGATCTGGCTACACCTTC. V usage is TRBV5-6 and J usage is TRBJ1-2; D might be TRBD1 (5 bases). The germline V gene encodes CDR1 SGHDT and CDR2 YYEEEE. V lost 1 base, J lost 7 bases, and 11 bases lay in between. The CDR3 totals 13 residues.

The rearrangement links TRBV19 to TRBJ1-1, with TRBD1 matching 7 bases. Germline trimming cut 11 bases from V and 1 base from J; bases unmatched to any gene: 13. Germline V CDR1 and CDR2: LNHDA, SQIVND (reference sequence). The CDR3 spans 15 residues. The DNA for the CDR3 is TGTGCCGGGCATTTACAGGGGAATGCGAACACTGAAGCTTTCTTT. Translation gives CAGHLQGNANTEAFF. Complete variable domain (other parts from reference TRBV19 and TRBJ1-1): DGGITQSPKYLFRKEGQNVTLSCEQNLNHDAMYWYRQDPGQGLRLIYYSQIVNDFQKGDIAEGYSVSREKKESFPLTVTSAQKNPTAFYLCAGHLQGNANTEAFFGQGTRLTVV.

V gene TRBV19 combines with J gene TRBJ2-6; 7 bases agree with TRBD1. From germline, CDR1 is LNHDA and CDR2 SQIVND (reference sequence). The CDR3 spans 18 residues. V lost 5 bases and J lost 0; bases outside the gene matches: 10. CDR3 sequence reads: CASSPAGTATSGANVLTF. The CDR3 DNA reads TGTGCCAGTAGTCCAGCCGGGACAGCTACCTCTGGGGCCAACGTCCTGACTTTC.

The chain carries TRBV7-9 and TRBJ2-7, with 9 nucleotides matching TRBD1. Germline loops: CDR1 SEHNR, CDR2 FQNEAQ (reference sequence). This CDR3 is built from 16 residues. Trimming at V came to 7 bases and at J to 5 bases, leaving 15 bases not matched to a gene. The CDR3 here is CASTPSGTGILNEQYF. The CDR3 bases are TGTGCCAGCACCCCGTCCGGGACAGGGATTTTAAACGAGCAGTACTTC.

The V gene is TRBV4-1, the J gene TRBJ1-4, with TRBD1 matching over 7 bases. This CDR3 contains 15 residues. CDR1 is MGHRA and CDR2 is YSYEKL in the germline V gene. V was clipped by 4 bases and J by 3 bases; unmatched bases: 5. CDR3 bases: TGCGCCAGCAGCCTAGGGGGACAGCCTAATGAAAAACTGTTTTTT. It encodes CASSLGGQPNEKLFF.

The chain joins TRBV4-3 to TRBJ2-1; D not resolved. V dropped 0 bases and J dropped 4 bases, with 10 bases sitting between them. This CDR3 contains 15 residues. Per the germline V gene, CDR1 is LGHNA and CDR2 is YSLEER. The CDR3 here is CASSQDPAGYNEQFF. In nucleotides, the CDR3 is TGCGCCAGCAGCCAAGACCCAGCAGGATACAATGAGCAGTTCTTC.

This clone has just a few counts. The chain is built from TRBV5-6 and TRBJ2-3; D is ambiguous. Germline V gene data show CDR1 as SGHDT and CDR2 as YYEEEE. The CDR3 is 14 amino acids. V was clipped by 2 bases and J by 2 bases, with 9 bases between them. CDR3 bases: TGTGCCAGCAGCTTAAGAACTACCACAGATACGCAGTATTTT. This encodes CASSLRTTTDTQYF.

The V and J genes are TRBV7-2 and TRBJ2-5; possibly TRBD2 for D (6 bases). Germline CDR1 is SGHTA and CDR2 is FQGNSA. There are 14 residues in the CDR3. Trimming removed 1 base at V and 5 bases at J, with 11 bases between. CDR3 in DNA: TGTGCCAGCAGCTTAGGACTAGAATCGGAGACCCAGTACTTC. This gives the protein CASSLGLESETQYF.

The gene calls are TRBV5-6 and TRBJ2-2; 8 bases are a match to TRBD1. Looked up from germline, CDR1 is SGHDT and CDR2 is YYEEEE. The CDR3 consists of 15 residues. Trimming at V came to 2 bases and at J to 3 bases, leaving 3 bases not matched to a gene. As DNA, the CDR3 is TGTGCCAGCAGCTTTCTACAGGGGGACACCGGGGAGCTGTTTTTT. Protein product: CASSFLQGDTGELFF.

The V gene is TRBV18, the J gene TRBJ1-1, with 7 bases matching TRBD1. Trimming took 3 bases from V and 1 from J; bases not matched to a gene: 2. Germline V lookup: CDR1 KGHSH, CDR2 LQKENI. The CDR3 runs 14 residues. The CDR3, as DNA: TGTGCCAGCTCACCGGGACAGAGGAACACTGAAGCTTTCTTT. Encoded protein: CASSPGQRNTEAFF.

V is TRBV9 and J is TRBJ2-7, with 7 bases aligning to TRBD1. Germline assignment: CDR1 SGDLS and CDR2 YYNGEE. Trimming cost V 4 bases and J 1 base; bases outside gene matches: 5. The CDR3 runs to 14 residues. The CDR3 loop reads CASSPRTGSYEQYF. CDR3 DNA: TGTGCCAGCAGCCCAAGGACAGGATCCTACGAGCAGTACTTC.

Only one count was recorded for this clone. J is TRBJ2-7 and V is TRBV4-1; 11 bases align to TRBD2. The CDR3 runs 17 residues. The V gene end was trimmed by 3 bases and the J gene end by 3 bases; junction bases not matched to a gene: 10. Germline V CDR1 and CDR2: MGHRA, YSYEKL. DNA for the CDR3: TGCGCCAGCAGCCAGGAGTACGGGACTAGCGGTTACTACGAGCAGTACTTC. Translation gives CASSQEYGTSGYYEQYF.

The chain combines TRBV19 with TRBJ2-3; 8 bases map to TRBD2. V was pared by 9 bases and J by 2 bases, with 10 bases of the junction left unmatched. This CDR3 region has 15 residues. The germline gives CDR1 LNHDA, CDR2 SQIVND (reference sequence). CDR3 sequence reads: CASQKREPSTDTQYF. DNA for the CDR3: TGTGCCAGCCAAAAGCGGGAGCCCTCCACAGATACGCAGTATTTT.

V and J are TRBV6-4 and TRBJ2-6, with 7 bases identical to TRBD1. Germline CDR1 reads MRHNA; CDR2 reads SNTAGT. CDR3 length: 18 amino acids. J lost 0 bases, V lost 6 bases, and 11 bases had no gene match. CDR3 sequence: CASSPTGKGLSGANVLTF. The DNA of the CDR3 is TGTGCCAGCAGCCCGACAGGGAAGGGGCTCTCTGGGGCCAACGTCCTGACTTTC.

The rearrangement joins TRBV6-5 to TRBJ2-7; D remains ambiguous. Germline values: CDR1 MNHEY, CDR2 SVGAGI. This CDR3 contains 15 residues. Trimming took off 6 bases at V and 0 bases at J, with 15 bases between the two ends. This CDR3 is CASRARGRSSYEQYF. Written as DNA, the CDR3 is TGTGCCAGCAGAGCCAGAGGTCGCAGCTCCTACGAGCAGTACTTC.

CDR3 sequence: CASSQGSGIYNEQFF. The CDR3 region has the DNA TGCGCCAGCAGCCAAGGATCCGGGATCTACAATGAGCAGTTCTTC. The chain links TRBV4-1 to TRBJ2-1, with a tentative D call TRBD2 (5 bases). The germline CDR1 and CDR2 sequences are MGHRA and YSYEKL. The CDR3 totals 15 residues. V was cut by 1 base and J by 3 bases, with 10 bases left in between.

This clone was found once. The genes are TRBV10-1 and TRBJ2-1; 11 bases map to TRBD2. Germline V gene sequence: CDR1 WNHNN, CDR2 SYGVQD (reference sequence). V dropped 9 bases and J dropped 4; count of bases not matched to a gene: 5. The CDR3 is 14 amino acids. CDR3 in amino acids: CARRGLAGYNEQFF. The CDR3 bases are TGCGCCAGGAGAGGACTAGCGGGTTACAATGAGCAGTTCTTC.

The chain employs TRBV4-1 and TRBJ2-6, with TRBD1 as a possible D gene (6 bases). The CDR3 has 16 residues. Trimming pared 0 bases from V and 1 base from J, leaving 7 bases between. Germline V CDR1 and CDR2: MGHRA, YSYEKL. The DNA for the CDR3 is TGCGCCAGCAGCCAAGATAGGGGGTCTGGGGCCAACGTCCTGACTTTC. It encodes CASSQDRGSGANVLTF.